Reported below is one TCR beta chain. This entry comes from a study of blood T cell repertoires in COVID-19. Turning to the study itself: There were acute and convalescent COVID-19 samples, and they came from the United States, Italy and Spain.

The protocol was immunoSEQ multiplex PCR, while the TCRdb copy is restricted to in-frame clones and leaves out a portion. The sample holds 95,000 to 150,000 clones, approximately 80% seen once. Trimming took 0 bases from V and 0 from J, leaving 7 bases between them. The CDR3 has 15 residues. Germline CDR1 is SGHRS and CDR2 is YFSETQ. This TCR was recovered from a woman in her 70s with acute or convalescent COVID-19. The sequencing input was peripheral blood. This rearrangement joins TRBV5-1 to TRBJ2-1; D ambiguous. As DNA, the CDR3 is TGCGCCAGCAGCTTGGCCGCAGGCTCCTACAATGAGCAGTTCTTC. As protein: CASSLAAGSYNEQFF.